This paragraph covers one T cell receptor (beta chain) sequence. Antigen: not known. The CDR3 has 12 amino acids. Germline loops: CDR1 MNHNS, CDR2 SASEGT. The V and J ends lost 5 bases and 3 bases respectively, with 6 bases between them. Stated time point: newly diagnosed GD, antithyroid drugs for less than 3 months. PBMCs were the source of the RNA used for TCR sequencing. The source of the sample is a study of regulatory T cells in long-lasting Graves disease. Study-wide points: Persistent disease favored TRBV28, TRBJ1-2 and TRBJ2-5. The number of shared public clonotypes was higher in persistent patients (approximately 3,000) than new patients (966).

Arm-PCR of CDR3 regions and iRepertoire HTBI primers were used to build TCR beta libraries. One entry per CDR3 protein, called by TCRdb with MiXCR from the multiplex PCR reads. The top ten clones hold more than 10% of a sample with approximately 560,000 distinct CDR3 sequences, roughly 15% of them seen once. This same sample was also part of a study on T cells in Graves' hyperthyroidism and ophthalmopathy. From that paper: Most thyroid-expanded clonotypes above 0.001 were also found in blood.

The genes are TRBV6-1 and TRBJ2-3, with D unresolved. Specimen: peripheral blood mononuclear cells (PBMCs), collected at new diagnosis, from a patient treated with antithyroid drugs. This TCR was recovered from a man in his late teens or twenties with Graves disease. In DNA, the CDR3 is TGTGCCAGCAGTATGGAGACAGATACGCAGTATTTT. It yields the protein CASSMETDTQYF.